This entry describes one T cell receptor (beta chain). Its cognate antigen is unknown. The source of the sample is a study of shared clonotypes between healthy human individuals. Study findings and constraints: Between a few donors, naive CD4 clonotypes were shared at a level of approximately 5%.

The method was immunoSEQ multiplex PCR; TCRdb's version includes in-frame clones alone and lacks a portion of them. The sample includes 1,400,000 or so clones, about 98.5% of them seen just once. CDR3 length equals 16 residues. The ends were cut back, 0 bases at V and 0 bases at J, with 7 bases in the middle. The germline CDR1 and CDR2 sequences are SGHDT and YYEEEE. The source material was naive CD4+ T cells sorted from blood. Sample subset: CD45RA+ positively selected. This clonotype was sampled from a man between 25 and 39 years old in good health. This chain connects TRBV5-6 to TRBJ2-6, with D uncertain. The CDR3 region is CASSLDLSSGANVLTF. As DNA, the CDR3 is TGTGCCAGCAGCTTGGACCTCAGCTCTGGGGCCAACGTCCTGACTTTC.